The source of this T cell receptor beta chain is a study of neurological immune-mediated disorders. Study-wide findings and caveats: CDR3 amino acid sequences of expanded clones were not shared across subjects, a result suggesting private repertoires in all groups.

The cDNA was generated through 5'RACE incorporating 10-nucleotide random UMIs. Per sequencing run, 15-18 subjects together gave over 180 million TCR-beta sequences. TCRdb re-called the 5' RACE reads with MiXCR, one entry per CDR3 protein. In the table there are roughly 100,000 distinct CDR3 sequences, about 10% of which are singletons. Specified time point: longitudinal time-point 3. From 2 million PBMCs stored at -80 C, the unsorted libraries were generated. This clonotype has a handful of counts. The antigen remains undetermined. This sequence originates from a female donor with HTLV-1-associated myelopathy (HAM/TSP). Sequenced material: PBMCs.

CDR3 sequence: CASTQGNTDTQYF. In DNA, the CDR3 is TGTGCCAGTACACAGGGGAACACAGATACGCAGTATTTT. J is TRBJ2-3 and V is TRBV18; TRBD1 matches 7 bases. CDR1 and CDR2 from the germline V gene are KGHSH and LQKENI. V was clipped by 9 bases and J by 2 bases; unmatched bases: 5. The CDR3 contains 13 residues.